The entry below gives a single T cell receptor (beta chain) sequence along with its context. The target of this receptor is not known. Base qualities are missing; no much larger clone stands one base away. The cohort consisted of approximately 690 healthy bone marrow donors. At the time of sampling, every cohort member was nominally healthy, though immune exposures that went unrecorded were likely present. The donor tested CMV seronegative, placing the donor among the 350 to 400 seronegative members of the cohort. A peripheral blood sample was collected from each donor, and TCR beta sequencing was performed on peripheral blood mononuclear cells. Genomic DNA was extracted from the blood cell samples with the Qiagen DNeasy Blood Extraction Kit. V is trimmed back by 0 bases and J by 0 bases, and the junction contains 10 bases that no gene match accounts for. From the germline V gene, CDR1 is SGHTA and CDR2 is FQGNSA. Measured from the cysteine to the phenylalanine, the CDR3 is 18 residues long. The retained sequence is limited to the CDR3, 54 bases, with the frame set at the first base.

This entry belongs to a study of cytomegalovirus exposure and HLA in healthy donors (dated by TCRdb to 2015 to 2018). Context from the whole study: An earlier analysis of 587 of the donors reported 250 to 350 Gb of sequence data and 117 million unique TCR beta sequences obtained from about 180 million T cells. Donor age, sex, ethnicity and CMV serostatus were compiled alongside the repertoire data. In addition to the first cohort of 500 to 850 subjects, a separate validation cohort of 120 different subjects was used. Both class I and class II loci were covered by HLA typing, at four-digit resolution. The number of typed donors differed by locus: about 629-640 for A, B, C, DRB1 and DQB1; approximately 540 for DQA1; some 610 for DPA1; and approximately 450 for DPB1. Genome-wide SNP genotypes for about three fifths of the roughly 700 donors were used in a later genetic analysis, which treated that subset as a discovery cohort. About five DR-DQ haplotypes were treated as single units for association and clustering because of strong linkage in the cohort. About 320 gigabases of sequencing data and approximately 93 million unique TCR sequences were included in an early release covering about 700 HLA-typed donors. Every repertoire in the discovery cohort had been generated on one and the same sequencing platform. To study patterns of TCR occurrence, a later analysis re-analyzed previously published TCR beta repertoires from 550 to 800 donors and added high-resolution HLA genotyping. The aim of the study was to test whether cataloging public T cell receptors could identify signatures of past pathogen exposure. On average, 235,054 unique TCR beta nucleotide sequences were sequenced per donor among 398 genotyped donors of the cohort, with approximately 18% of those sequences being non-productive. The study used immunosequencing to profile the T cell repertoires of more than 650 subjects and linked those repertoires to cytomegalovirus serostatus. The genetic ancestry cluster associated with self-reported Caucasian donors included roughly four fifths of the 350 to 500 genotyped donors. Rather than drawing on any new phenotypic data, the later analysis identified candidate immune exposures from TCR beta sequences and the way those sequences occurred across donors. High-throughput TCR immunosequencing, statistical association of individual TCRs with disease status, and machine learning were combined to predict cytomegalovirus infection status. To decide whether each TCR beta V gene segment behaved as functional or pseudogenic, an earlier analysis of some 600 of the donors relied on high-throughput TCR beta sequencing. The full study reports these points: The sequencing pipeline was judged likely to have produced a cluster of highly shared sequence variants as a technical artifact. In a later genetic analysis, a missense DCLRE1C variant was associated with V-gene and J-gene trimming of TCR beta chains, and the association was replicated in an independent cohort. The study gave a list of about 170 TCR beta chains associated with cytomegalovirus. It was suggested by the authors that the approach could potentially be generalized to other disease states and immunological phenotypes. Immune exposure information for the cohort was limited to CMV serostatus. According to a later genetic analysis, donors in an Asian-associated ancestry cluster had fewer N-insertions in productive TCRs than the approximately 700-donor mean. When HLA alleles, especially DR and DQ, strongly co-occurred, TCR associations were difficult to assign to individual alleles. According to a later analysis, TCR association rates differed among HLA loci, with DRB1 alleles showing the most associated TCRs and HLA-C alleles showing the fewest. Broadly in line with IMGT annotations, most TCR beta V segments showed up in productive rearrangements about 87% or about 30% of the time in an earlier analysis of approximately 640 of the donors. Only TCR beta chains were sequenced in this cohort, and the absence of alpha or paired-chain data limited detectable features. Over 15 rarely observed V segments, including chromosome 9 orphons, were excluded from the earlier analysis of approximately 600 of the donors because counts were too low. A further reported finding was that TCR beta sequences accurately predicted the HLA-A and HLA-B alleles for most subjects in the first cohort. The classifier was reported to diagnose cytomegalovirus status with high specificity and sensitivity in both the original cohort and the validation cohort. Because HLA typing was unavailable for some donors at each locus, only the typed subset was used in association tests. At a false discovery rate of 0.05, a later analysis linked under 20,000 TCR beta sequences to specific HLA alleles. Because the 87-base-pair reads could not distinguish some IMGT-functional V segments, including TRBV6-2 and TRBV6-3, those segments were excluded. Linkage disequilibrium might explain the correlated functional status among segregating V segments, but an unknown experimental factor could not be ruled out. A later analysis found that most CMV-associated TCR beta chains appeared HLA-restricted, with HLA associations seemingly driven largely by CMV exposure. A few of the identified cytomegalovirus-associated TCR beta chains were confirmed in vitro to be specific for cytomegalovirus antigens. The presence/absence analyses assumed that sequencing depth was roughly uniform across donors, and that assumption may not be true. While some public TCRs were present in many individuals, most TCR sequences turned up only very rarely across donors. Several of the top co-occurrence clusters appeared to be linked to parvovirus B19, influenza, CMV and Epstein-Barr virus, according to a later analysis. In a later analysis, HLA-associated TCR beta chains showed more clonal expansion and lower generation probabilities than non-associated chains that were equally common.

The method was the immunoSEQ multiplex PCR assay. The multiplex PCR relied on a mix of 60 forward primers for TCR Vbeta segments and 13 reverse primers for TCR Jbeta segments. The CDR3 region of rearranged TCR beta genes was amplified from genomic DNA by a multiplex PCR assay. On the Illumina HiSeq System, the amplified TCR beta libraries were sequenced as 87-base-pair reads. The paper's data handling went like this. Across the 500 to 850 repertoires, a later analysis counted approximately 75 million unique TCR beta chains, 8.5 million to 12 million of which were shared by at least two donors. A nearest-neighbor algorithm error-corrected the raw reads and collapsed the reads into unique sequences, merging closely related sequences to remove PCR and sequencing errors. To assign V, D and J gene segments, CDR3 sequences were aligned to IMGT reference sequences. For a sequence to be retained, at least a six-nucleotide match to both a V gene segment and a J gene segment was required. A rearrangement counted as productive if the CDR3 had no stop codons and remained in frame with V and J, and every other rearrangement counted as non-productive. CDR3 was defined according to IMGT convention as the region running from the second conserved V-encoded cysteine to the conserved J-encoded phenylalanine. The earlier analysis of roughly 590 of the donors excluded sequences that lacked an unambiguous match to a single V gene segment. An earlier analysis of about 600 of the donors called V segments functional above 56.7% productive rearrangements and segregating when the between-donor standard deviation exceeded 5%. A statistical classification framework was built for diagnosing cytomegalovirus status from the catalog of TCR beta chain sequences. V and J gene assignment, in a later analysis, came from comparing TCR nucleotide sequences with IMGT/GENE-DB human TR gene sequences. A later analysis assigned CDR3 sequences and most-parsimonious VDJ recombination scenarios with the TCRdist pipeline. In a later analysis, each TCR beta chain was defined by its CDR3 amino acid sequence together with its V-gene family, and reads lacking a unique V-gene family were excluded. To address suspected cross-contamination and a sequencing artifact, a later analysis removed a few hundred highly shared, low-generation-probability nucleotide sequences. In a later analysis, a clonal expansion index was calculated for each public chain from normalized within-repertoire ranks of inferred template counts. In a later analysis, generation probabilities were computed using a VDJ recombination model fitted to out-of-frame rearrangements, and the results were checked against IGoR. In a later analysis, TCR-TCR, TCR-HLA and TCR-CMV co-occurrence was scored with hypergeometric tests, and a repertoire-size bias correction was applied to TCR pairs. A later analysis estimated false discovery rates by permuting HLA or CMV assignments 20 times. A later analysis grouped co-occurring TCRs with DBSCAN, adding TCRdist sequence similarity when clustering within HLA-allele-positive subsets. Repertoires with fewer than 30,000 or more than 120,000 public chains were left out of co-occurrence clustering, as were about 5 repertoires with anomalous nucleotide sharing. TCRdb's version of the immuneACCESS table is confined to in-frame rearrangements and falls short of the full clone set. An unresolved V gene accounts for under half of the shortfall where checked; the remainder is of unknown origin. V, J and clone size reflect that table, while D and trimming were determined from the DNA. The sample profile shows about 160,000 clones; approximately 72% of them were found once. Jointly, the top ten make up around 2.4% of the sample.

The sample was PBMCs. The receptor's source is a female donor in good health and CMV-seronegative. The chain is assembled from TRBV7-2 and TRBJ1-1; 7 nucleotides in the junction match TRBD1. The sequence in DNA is TGTGCCAGCAGCTTAGCCTTGGGAAGGGGGCCCATGAACACTGAAGCTTTCTTT. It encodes CASSLALGRGPMNTEAFF.